Below are 14 T cell receptor beta chains sequenced from a single sample in a study of cytomegalovirus exposure and HLA in healthy donors. Assay used: immunoSEQ multiplex PCR; TCRdb lists only in-frame clones, some missing. The table includes roughly 130,000 clones, roughly 89% detected once. Material for sequencing was PBMCs. The receptors stem from a young woman in good health and CMV-seropositive.

This clone was recorded only once. As DNA, the CDR3 is TGTGCCAGCAGCGTAGCTACAGGAACGGGGAACACTGAAGCTTTCTTT. Translation gives CASSVATGTGNTEAFF. The V gene is TRBV9, the J gene TRBJ1-1; TRBD1 is a possible D gene (5 bases). V lost 0 bases and J 1 base, leaving 13 bases between the germline ends. CDR3 length: 16 residues. Germline V lookup: CDR1 SGDLS, CDR2 YYNGEE.

The chain uses TRBV30 and TRBJ1-5; D perhaps matches TRBD1 (5 bases). The CDR3 has 12 amino acids. CDR1 and CDR2 (germline): GTSNPN, SVGIG (reference sequence). Trimming left V 8 bases short and J 9 bases short, with 17 bases between. DNA for the CDR3: TGTGCCGCCATGGGGCAGGGAGGGCCCCAGCATTTT. Its protein is CAAMGQGGPQHF.

The chain employs TRBV6-6 and TRBJ2-7, with D unclear. The CDR3 loop spans 13 amino acids. Looked up from germline, CDR1 is MNHNY and CDR2 is SVGAGI (reference sequence). Trimming left V 7 bases short and J 0 bases short, with 10 bases between. CDR3 loop: CASMRHFSYEQYF. CDR3 DNA sequence: TGTGCCAGCATGAGACACTTCTCCTACGAGCAGTACTTC.

The V gene is TRBV4-1, the J gene TRBJ2-7, with D maybe TRBD1 (6 bases). V was trimmed by 0 bases and J by 3 bases, leaving 12 bases between them. The germline V gene encodes CDR1 MGHRA and CDR2 YSYEKL. This CDR3 contains 15 residues. Here the CDR3 DNA reads TGCGCCAGCAGCCAAGAAGAGGGCAGGGGCTACGAGCAGTACTTC. Its protein is CASSQEEGRGYEQYF.

The rearrangement links TRBV11-3 to TRBJ2-2; tentative D call: TRBD1 (6 bases). V was shortened by 4 bases and J by 1 base, with 10 bases between the two germline ends. CDR3 length equals 15 residues. CDR1 SGHNT and CDR2 YENEEA come from the germline V gene. CDR3 loop: CASSSLTGNTGELFF. The CDR3 DNA sequence: TGTGCCAGCAGCTCCTTGACAGGGAACACCGGGGAGCTGTTTTTT. Variable domain in full (rest from reference TRBV11-3 and TRBJ2-2): EAGVVQSPRYKIIEKKQPVAFWCNPISGHNTLYWYLQNLGQGPELLIRYENEEAVDDSQLPKDRFSAERLKGVDSTLKIQPAELGDSAVYLCASSSLTGNTGELFFGEGSRLTVL.

This clone was recorded a few times. V usage is TRBV30 and J usage is TRBJ1-2, with D unclear. Germline assignment: CDR1 GTSNPN and CDR2 SVGIG (reference sequence). This CDR3 comprises 11 residues. Trimming pared 3 bases from V and 7 bases from J, leaving 9 bases between. The CDR3 loop reads CAWRSFTGYTF. The CDR3 DNA follows: TGTGCCTGGAGGAGTTTTACTGGCTACACCTTC.

The genes are TRBV7-6 and TRBJ2-5, with D possibly TRBD2 on 6 matching bases. There are 15 residues in the CDR3. Trimming left V 0 bases short and J 1 base short, with 9 bases between. Germline-derived CDR1 and CDR2 are SGHVS and FNYEAQ. CDR3 sequence reads: CASSLAGGFQETQYF. The CDR3 DNA reads TGTGCCAGCAGCTTAGCGGGGGGTTTCCAAGAGACCCAGTACTTC. Using reference TRBV7-6 and TRBJ2-5 for the parts outside the CDR3, the full variable domain is GAGVSQSPRYKVTKRGQDVALRCDPISGHVSLYWYRQALGQGPEFLTYFNYEAQQDKSGLPNDRFSAERPEGSISTLTIQRTEQRDSAMYRCASSLAGGFQETQYFGPGTRLLVL.

The rearrangement uses TRBV4-2 and TRBJ2-1; 13 nucleotides match TRBD2. This CDR3 has 18 amino acids. V shed 4 bases, J shed 0 bases, and the junction held 6 bases outside the gene matches. Germline V gene lookup returns CDR1 LGHNA and CDR2 YNFKEQ. CDR3 bases: TGTGCCAGCAGCCGGCAGACTAGCGGGGGGCCCTCCTACAATGAGCAGTTCTTC. Residues: CASSRQTSGGPSYNEQFF.

The rearrangement joins TRBV6-5 to TRBJ1-2; 7 positions agree with TRBD1. Looked up from germline, CDR1 is MNHEY and CDR2 is SVGAGI. The junction had 5 bases not matched to a gene; V was cut back by 5 bases and J by 5 bases. The CDR3 extends over 13 amino acids. The CDR3 nucleotides are TGTGCCAGCAGTGCACAGGGGCCGTATGGCTACACCTTC. It translates to CASSAQGPYGYTF.

The CDR3 DNA follows: TGTGCCATCAGTGAGGGGACAGAAGCAACTAATGAAAAACTGTTTTTT. Its protein is CAISEGTEATNEKLFF. The chain combines TRBV10-3 with TRBJ1-4, with 7 bases lining up with TRBD1. This CDR3 comprises 16 residues. Germline CDR1 is ENHRY and CDR2 is SYGVKD. J gave up 0 bases and V 2 bases, and 3 bases lay outside the gene matches.

The CDR3, as DNA: TGTGCCAGCAGTCCATTAGACAGGGTCTATGGCTACACCTTC. Translation gives CASSPLDRVYGYTF. The V gene is TRBV27, the J gene TRBJ1-2; 7 positions match TRBD1. The CDR3 sequence is 14 residues long. With V trimmed by 5 bases and J by 4 bases, 7 bases remained unmatched. CDR1 MNHEY and CDR2 SMNVEV come from the germline V gene (reference sequence).

V is TRBV2 and J is TRBJ2-7; TRBD1 is a possible D gene (5 bases). Germline CDR1 is SNHLY and CDR2 is FYNNEI. The CDR3 sequence is 15 residues long. V lost 4 bases, J lost 0 bases, and 13 bases lay in between. CDR3 coding DNA: TGTGCCAGCAGTGGAGAACAGGCGATCTCCTACGAGCAGTACTTC. Amino acid sequence: CASSGEQAISYEQYF.

The chain employs TRBV13 and TRBJ2-3, with 13 bases lining up with TRBD2. Germline assignment: CDR1 PRHDT and CDR2 FYEKMQ (reference sequence). The CDR3 totals 17 residues. Germline trimming cut 5 bases from V and 7 bases from J; bases unmatched to any gene: 12. The CDR3 DNA sequence: TGTGCCAGCAGCCGCAGACCGACTAGCGGGGGGCCTCATACGCAGTATTTT. Encoded protein: CASSRRPTSGGPHTQYF.

This chain joins TRBV5-6 and TRBJ1-1, with a weak D call TRBD1 (5 bases). The germline V gene encodes CDR1 SGHDT and CDR2 YYEEEE. Trimming removed 4 bases from V and 4 bases from J, with 14 bases in between. This CDR3 is built from 14 residues. Here the CDR3 reads CASSGGLRGTEAFF. The CDR3 DNA sequence: TGTGCCAGCAGCGGGGGGTTACGAGGCACTGAAGCTTTCTTT.